The text below deals with one T cell receptor (beta chain). Its antigen is as yet unknown. Researchers made TCR cDNA using 5'RACE template switching, and this step added a universal primer site and UMIs. TCRdb re-analysed the 5' RACE reads in MiXCR, keeping a single row per CDR3 protein. The sample lists some 670,000 distinct CDR3 sequences; about 12% were seen once. The data stem from a study of T cells after yellow fever vaccination. Study-level points and caveats: CD4 and CD8 compartments shared a small share of clonotypes, likely from convergent recombination. Weaker overall, the secondary response nonetheless peaked faster (day 5 versus 15).

The sequence was obtained from a young man who received the YFV17D yellow fever vaccine. The material sequenced was PBMCs, taken on the day of the yellow fever booster vaccination.

The CDR3 nucleotides are TGTGCCAGCAGTGTGGACACCCAAGAGACCCAGTACTTC. This translates into CASSVDTQETQYF. This rearrangement joins TRBV25-1 to TRBJ2-5; tentatively, D is TRBD1 (5 bases). V lost 4 bases and J lost 1, with 7 bases in between. The CDR3 is 13 residues long. The germline V gene has CDR1 MGHDK and CDR2 SYGVNS.